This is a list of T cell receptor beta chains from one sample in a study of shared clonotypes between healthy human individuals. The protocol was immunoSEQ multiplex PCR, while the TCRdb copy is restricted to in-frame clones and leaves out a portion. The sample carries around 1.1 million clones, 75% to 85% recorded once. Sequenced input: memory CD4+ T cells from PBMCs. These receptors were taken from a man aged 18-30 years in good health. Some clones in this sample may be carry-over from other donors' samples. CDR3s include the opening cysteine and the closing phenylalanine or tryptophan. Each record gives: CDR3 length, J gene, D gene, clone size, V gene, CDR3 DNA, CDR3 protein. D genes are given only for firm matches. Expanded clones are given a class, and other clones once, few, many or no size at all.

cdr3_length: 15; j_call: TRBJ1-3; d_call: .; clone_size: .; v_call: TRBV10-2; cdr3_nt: TGCGCCAGCAGTGCTCAGGGGTTCTCTGGAAACACCATATATTTT; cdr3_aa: CASSAQGFSGNTIYF
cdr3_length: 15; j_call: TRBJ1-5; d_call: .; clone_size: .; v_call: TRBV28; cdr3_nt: TGTGCCAGCAGCTCTCCAGCGGGAGGCAATCAGCCCCAGCATTTT; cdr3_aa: CASSSPAGGNQPQHF
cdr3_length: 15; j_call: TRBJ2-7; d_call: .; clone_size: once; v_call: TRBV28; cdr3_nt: TGTGCCAGCAGTTTATCCGCTGGGGGGTCCTACGAGCAGTACTTC; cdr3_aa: CASSLSAGGSYEQYF
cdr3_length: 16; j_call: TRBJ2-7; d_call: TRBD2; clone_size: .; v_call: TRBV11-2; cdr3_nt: TGTGCCAGCAGCTTAATGGCTAGCGGGAGCGGGGGAGAGCAGTACTTC; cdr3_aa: CASSLMASGSGGEQYF
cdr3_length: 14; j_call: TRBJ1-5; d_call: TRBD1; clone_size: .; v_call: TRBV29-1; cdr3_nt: TGCAGCGTCAAGGCAGGGGGCTTCAATCAGCCCCAGCATTTT; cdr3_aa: CSVKAGGFNQPQHF
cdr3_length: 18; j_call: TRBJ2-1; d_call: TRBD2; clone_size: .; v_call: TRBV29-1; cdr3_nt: TGCAGCGTTGAACCCTTTGGGGGGGAGGGGCCAACCTACAATGAGCAGTTCTTC; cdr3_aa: CSVEPFGGEGPTYNEQFF
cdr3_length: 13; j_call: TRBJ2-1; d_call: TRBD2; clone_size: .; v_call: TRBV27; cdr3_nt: TGTGCCAGCACCACTAGCGGGTACAATGAGCAGTTCTTC; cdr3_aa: CASTTSGYNEQFF
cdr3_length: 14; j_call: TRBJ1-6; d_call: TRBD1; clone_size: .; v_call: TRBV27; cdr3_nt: TGTGCCAGCAGTTTATCCAGGGGGAATTCACCCCTCCACTTT; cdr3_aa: CASSLSRGNSPLHF
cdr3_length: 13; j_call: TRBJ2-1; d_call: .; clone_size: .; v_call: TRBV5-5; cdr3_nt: TGTGCCAGCTATCCTAACTCCTACAATGAGCAGTTCTTC; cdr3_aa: CASYPNSYNEQFF
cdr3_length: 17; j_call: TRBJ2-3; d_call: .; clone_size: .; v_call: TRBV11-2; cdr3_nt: TGTGCCAGCAGCTTAGATCTTCCAGGGCTAGGAACAGATACGCAGTATTTT; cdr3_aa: CASSLDLPGLGTDTQYF
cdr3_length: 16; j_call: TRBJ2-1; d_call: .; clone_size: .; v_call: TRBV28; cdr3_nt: TGTGCCAGCAGCACAACCGGGTCGCGACCTGACAATGAGCAGTTCTTC; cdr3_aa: CASSTTGSRPDNEQFF
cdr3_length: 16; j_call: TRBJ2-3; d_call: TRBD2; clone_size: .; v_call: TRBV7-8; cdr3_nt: TGTGCCAGCAGCACCCTCTTAAGCGGGACCCGGCTTACGCAGTATTTT; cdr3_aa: CASSTLLSGTRLTQYF
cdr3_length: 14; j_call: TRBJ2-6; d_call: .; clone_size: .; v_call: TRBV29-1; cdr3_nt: TGCAGCGTTGTCCACGGGACAGGGGCCAACGTCCTGACTTTC; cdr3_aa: CSVVHGTGANVLTF
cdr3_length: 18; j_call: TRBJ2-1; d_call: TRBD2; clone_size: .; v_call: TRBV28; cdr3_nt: TGTGCCAGCAGTGCCCCGGGTCTAGCGGGAGGGTCCTACAATGAGCAGTTCTTC; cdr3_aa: CASSAPGLAGGSYNEQFF
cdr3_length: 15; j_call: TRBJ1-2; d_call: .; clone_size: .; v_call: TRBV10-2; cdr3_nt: TGCGCCAGCAGTGAGTCGAGTAGGACAGCAAATGGCTACACCTTC; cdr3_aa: CASSESSRTANGYTF
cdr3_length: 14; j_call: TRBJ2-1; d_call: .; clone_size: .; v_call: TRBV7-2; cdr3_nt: TGTGCCAGCAGCTTACACAGGCAGTCCCATGAGCAGTTCTTC; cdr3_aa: CASSLHRQSHEQFF
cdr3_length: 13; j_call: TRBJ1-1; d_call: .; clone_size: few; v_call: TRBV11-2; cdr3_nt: TGTGCCAGCAGCTTCAATGATCAGGGGATAGCTTTCTTT; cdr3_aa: CASSFNDQGIAFF
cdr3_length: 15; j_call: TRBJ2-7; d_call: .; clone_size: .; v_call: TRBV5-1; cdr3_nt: TGCGCCAGCATGTTGGGAGCTAGCCCCTCCTACGAGCAGTACTTC; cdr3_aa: CASMLGASPSYEQYF
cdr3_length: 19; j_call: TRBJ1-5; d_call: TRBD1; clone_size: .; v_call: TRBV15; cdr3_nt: TGTGCCACCAGCAGAGGACGAACCCGTCCTGGGACAGGGGATCAGCCCCAGCATTTT; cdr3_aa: CATSRGRTRPGTGDQPQHF
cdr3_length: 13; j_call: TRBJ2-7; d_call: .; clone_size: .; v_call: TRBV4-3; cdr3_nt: TGCGCCAGCAGCCAAGTGGTAGGCTACGAGCAGTACTTC; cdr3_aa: CASSQVVGYEQYF
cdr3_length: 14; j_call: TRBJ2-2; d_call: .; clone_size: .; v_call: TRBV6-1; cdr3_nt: TGTGCCAGCAAGTCTCCAAAAGGTCCCGGGGAGCTGTTTTTT; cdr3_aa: CASKSPKGPGELFF
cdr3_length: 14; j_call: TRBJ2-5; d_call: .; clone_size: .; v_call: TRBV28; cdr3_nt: TGTGCCAGCAGTGCCCAAGATATGGTGAAGACCCAGTACTTC; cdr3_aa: CASSAQDMVKTQYF
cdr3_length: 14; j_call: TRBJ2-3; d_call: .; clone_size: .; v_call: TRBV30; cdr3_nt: TGTGCCTGGACTCGGACAGCTTTAACAGATACGCAGTATTTT; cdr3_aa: CAWTRTALTDTQYF
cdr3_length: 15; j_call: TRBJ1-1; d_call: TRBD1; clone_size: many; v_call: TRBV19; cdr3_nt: TGTGCCAGTAGTACAACAGGGGGACCGAACACTGAAGCTTTCTTT; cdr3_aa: CASSTTGGPNTEAFF
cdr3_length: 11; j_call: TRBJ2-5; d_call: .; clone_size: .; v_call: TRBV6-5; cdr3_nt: TGTGCCAGCAGGGGGTCGGGGACCCAGTACTTC; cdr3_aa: CASRGSGTQYF
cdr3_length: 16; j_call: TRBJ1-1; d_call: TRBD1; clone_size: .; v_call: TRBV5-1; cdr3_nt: TGCGCCAGCAGCCCCCGACAGGGCGGGCGGAACACTGAAGCTTTCTTT; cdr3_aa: CASSPRQGGRNTEAFF
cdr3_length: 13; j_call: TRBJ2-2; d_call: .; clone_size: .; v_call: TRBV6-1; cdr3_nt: TGTGCCAGCATCGGGGGATCTACCGGGGAGCTGCTTTTT; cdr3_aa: CASIGGSTGELLF
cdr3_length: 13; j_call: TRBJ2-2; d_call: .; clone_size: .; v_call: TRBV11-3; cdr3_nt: TGTGCCAGCAGCTTCCAGGGTTCTGGGGAGCTGTTTTTT; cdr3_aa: CASSFQGSGELFF
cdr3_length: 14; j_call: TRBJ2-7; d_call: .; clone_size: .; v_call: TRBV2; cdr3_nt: TGTGCCAGCAGTGAATCCTACAGGGTTTACGAGCAGTACTTC; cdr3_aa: CASSESYRVYEQYF
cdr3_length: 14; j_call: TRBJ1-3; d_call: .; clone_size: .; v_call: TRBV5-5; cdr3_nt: TGTGCCAGCAGCTTTAGGACATCTGGAAACACCATATATTTT; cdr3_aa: CASSFRTSGNTIYF
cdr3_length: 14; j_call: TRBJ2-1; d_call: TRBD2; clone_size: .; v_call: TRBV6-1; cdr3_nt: TGTGCCAGCAGTGACTATTCGCGGGAGGGCGGTCTGTTCTTC; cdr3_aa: CASSDYSREGGLFF
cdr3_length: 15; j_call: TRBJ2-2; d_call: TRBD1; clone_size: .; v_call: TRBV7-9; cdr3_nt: TGTGCCAGCAGCTCCGGGACAGCGAACACCGGGGAGCTGTTTTTT; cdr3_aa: CASSSGTANTGELFF
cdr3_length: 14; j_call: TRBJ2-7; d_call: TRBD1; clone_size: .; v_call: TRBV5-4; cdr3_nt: TGTGCCAGCAGCCAGGACAGGGGGTCTGGGGTGGCGTACTTC; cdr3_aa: CASSQDRGSGVAYF
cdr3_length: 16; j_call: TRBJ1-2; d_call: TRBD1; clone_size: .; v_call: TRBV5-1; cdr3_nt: TGCGCCAGCAGCTTGGTGGAGACAGGGATTACGAATGGCTACACCTTC; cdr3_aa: CASSLVETGITNGYTF
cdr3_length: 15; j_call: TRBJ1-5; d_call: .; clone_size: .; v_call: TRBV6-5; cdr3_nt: TGTGCCAGCAGCCCCGCAGGGGCGGGCAATCAGCCCCAGCATTTT; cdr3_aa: CASSPAGAGNQPQHF
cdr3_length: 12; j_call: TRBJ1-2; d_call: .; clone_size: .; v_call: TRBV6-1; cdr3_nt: TGTGCCAGCAAGGAGAGAAACTATGGCTACACCTTC; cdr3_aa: CASKERNYGYTF
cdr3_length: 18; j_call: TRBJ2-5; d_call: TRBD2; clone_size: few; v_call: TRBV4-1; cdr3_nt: TGCGCCAGCAGCCAAGATAGCGGTGATAGCGGGAGTATGGAGACCCAGTACTTC; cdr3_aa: CASSQDSGDSGSMETQYF
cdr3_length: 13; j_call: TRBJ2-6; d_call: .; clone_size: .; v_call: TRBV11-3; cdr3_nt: TGTGCCAGCAGCTTATCCGGGGCCAACGTCCTGACTTTC; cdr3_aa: CASSLSGANVLTF
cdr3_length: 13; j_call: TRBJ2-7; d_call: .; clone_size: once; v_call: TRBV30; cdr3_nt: TGTGCCTGGAGTGTATCGGGGCGGGGAGAGCAGTACTTC; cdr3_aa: CAWSVSGRGEQYF
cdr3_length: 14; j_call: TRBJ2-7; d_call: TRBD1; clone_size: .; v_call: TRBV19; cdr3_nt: TGTGCCACGATGGACAGGGGAATCACCTACGAGCAGTACTTC; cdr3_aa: CATMDRGITYEQYF
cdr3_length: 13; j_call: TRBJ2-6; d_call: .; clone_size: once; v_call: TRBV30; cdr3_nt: TGTGCCTGGAATACGGAGTGGGCCAACGTCCTGACTTTC; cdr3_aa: CAWNTEWANVLTF
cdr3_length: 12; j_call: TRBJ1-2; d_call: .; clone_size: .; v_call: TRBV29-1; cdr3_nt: TGCAGCGGCGGGACGCAAGGCTATGGCTACACCTTC; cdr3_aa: CSGGTQGYGYTF
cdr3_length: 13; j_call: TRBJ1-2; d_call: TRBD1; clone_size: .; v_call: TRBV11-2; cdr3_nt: TGTGCCAGCAGCTTAGCAGGGGGCAATGGCTACACCTTC; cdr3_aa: CASSLAGGNGYTF
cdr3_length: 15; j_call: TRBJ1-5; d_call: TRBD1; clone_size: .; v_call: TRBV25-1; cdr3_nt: TGTGCCAGCAGTCCGACCGGGACAGTAGGTCAGCCCCAGCATTTT; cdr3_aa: CASSPTGTVGQPQHF
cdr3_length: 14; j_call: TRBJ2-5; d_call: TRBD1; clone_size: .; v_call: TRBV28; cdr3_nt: TGTGCCAGCAGCCACCCCGGGACAGCAGAGACCCAGTACTTC; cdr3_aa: CASSHPGTAETQYF
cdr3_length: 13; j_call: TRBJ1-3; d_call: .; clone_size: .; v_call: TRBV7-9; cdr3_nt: TGTGCCAGCCGAGGAAGCTCTGGAAACACCATATATTTT; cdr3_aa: CASRGSSGNTIYF
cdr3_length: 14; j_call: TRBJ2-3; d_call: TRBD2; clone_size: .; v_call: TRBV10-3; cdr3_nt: TGTGCCATCAGACTAGCGGATAGCACAGATACGCAGTATTTT; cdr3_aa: CAIRLADSTDTQYF
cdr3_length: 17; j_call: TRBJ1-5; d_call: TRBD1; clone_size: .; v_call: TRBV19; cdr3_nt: TGTGCCAGTAGTATAGGGGGGACAGGGCGGAGCAATCAGCCCCAGCATTTT; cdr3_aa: CASSIGGTGRSNQPQHF
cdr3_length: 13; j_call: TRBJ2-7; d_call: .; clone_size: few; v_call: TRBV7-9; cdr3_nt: TGTGCCAGCAGCCGGGCGGGCCCCTACGAGCAGTACTTC; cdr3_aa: CASSRAGPYEQYF
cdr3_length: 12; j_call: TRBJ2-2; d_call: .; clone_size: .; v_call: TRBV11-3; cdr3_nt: TGTGCCAGCAGCCGGAACACCGGGGAGCTGTTTTTT; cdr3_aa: CASSRNTGELFF
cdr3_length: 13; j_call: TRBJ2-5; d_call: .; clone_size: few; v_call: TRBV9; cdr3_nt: TGTGCCAGCAGCAAGGGTTGGGGAGAGACCCAGTACTTC; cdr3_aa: CASSKGWGETQYF
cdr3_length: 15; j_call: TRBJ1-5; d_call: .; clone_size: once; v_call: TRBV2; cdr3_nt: TGTGCCAGCATGGACAGTTCCTATAGCAATCAGCCCCAGCATTTT; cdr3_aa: CASMDSSYSNQPQHF
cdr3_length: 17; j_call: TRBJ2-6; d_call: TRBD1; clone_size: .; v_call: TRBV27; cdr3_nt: TGTGCCAGCAGTTGGGTGGGACAGGGAACTGGGGCCAACGTCCTGACTTTC; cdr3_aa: CASSWVGQGTGANVLTF